This T cell receptor (beta chain) came from a study of cytomegalovirus exposure and HLA in healthy donors. The assay was immunoSEQ multiplex PCR, and TCRdb's table has in-frame clones only and misses some. The repertoire holds under 250,000 clones, with roughly 89% as singletons. From germline, CDR1 is SNHLY and CDR2 FYNNEI. The V gene lost 8 bases and the J gene lost 0 bases, with 17 bases spanning the gap. The CDR3 sequence is 15 residues long. Study-level findings and limits: Published work reported that the classifier diagnosed cytomegalovirus status with high specificity and sensitivity. CMV antigen specificity was confirmed in vitro for a few CMV-associated chains. Most TCR sequences showed up rarely, but some public TCRs showed up in many donors. The investigators catalogued 160 or so TCR beta chains as cytomegalovirus-associated.

A remark on this clone: Its target is unknown.

The chain is built from TRBV2 and TRBJ2-7; tentative D call: TRBD2 (5 bases). Sequences were obtained from PBMCs. This receptor was identified in a man aged 18 to 29 in good health and CMV-seronegative. In DNA form, the CDR3 reads TGTGCCAGCCAGCCCGAGGGCGGGCCCTCCTACGAGCAGTACTTC. It yields the protein CASQPEGGPSYEQYF.